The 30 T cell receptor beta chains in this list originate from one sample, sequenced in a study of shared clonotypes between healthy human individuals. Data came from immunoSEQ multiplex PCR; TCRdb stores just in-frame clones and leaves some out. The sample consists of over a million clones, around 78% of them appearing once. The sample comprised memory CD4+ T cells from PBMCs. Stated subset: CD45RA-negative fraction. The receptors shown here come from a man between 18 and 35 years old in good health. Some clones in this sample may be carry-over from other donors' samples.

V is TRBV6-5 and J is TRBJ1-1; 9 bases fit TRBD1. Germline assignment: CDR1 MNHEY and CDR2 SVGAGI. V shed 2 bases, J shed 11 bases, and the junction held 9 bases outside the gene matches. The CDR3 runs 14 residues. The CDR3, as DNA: TGTGCCAGCAGTTACAACCGGGACAGGGTATACGCTTTCTTT. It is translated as CASSYNRDRVYAFF.

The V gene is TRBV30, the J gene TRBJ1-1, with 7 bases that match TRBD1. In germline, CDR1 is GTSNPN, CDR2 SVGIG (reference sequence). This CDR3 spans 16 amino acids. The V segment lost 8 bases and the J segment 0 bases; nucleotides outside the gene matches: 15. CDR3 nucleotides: TGTGCCGGCGTACCGGGACAGACCTTTTTGAACACTGAAGCTTTCTTT. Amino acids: CAGVPGQTFLNTEAFF.

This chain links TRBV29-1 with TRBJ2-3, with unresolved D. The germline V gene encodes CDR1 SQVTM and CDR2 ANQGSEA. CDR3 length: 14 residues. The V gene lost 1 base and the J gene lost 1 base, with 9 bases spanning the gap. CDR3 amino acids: CSVEGRRGTDTQYF. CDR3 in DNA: TGCAGCGTTGAAGGGAGACGGGGCACAGATACGCAGTATTTT.

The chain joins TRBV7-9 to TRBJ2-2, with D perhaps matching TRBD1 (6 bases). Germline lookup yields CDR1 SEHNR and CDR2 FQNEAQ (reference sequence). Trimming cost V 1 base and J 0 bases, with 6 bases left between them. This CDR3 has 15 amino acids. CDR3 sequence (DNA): TGTGCCAGCAGCTTAGGGACAGCGAACACCGGGGAGCTGTTTTTT. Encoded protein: CASSLGTANTGELFF.

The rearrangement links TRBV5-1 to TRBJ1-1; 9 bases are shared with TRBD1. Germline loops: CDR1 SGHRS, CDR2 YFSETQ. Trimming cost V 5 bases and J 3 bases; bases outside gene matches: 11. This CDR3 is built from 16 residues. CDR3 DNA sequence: TGCGCCAGCAGTTTCGTCACAGGGGGCGCGGACACTGAAGCTTTCTTT. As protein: CASSFVTGGADTEAFF.

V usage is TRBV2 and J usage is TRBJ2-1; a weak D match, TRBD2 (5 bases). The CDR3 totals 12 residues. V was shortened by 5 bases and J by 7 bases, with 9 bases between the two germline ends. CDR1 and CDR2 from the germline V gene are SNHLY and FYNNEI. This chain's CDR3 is CASSRTLNEQFF. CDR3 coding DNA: TGTGCCAGCAGTAGGACTTTAAATGAGCAGTTCTTC. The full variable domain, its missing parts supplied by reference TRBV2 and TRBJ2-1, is EPEVTQTPSHQVTQMGQEVILRCVPISNHLYFYWYRQILGQKVEFLVSFYNNEISEKSEIFDDQFSVERPDGSNFTLKIRSTKLEDSAMYFCASSRTLNEQFFGPGTRLTVL.

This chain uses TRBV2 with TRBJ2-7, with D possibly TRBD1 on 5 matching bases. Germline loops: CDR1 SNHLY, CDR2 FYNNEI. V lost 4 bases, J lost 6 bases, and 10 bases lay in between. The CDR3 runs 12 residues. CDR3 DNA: TGTGCCAGCAGTGCAGACAGCCCCGAGCAGTACTTC. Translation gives CASSADSPEQYF.

Written as DNA, the CDR3 is TGTGCCAGCAGTGAGCTACCCGTGGTTTTCTTT. Its translation: CASSELPVVFF. This chain links TRBV6-5 with TRBJ1-1; D ambiguous. Between the trimmed V and J ends, which lost 5 bases and 13 bases, there was a span of 14 bases. The CDR3 totals 11 residues. CDR1 is MNHEY, CDR2 SVGAGI, per germline.

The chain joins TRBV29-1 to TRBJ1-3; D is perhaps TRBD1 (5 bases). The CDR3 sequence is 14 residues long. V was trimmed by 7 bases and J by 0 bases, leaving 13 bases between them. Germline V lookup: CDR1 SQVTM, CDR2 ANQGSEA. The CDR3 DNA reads TGCAGCGGGACGGGACGGGGCTCTGGAAACACCATATATTTT. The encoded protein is CSGTGRGSGNTIYF. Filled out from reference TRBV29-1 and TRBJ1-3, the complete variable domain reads SAVISQKPSRDICQRGTSLTIQCQVDSQVTMMFWYRQQPGQSLTLIATANQGSEATYESGFVIDKFPISRPNLTFSTLTVSNMSPEDSSIYLCSGTGRGSGNTIYFGEGSWLTVV.

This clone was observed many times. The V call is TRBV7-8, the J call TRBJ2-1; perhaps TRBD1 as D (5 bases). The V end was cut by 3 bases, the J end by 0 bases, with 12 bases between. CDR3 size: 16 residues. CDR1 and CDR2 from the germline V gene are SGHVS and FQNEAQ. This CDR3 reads CASSLGRTRSYNEQFF. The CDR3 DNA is TGTGCCAGCAGCTTGGGGCGGACCCGCTCCTACAATGAGCAGTTCTTC.

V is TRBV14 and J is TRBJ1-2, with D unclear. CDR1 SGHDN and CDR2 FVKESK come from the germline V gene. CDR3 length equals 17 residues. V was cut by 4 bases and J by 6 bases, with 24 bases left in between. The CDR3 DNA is TGTGCCAGCAGCCGAAAAATTTGGACGGGCAATCTAGATGGCTACACCTTC. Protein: CASSRKIWTGNLDGYTF.

This chain's CDR3 is CAWSAGVSQPQHF. DNA of the CDR3: TGTGCCTGGAGTGCGGGGGTGAGTCAGCCCCAGCATTTT. The rearrangement uses TRBV30 and TRBJ1-5, with a weak D call TRBD1 (5 bases). Per germline, CDR1 GTSNPN and CDR2 SVGIG (reference sequence). CDR3 size: 13 residues. Trimming pared 1 base from V and 6 bases from J, leaving 10 bases between.

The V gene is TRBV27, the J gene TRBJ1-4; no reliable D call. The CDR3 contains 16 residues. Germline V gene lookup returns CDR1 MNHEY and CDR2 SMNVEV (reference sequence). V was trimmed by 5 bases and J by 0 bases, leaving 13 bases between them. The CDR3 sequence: CASSPRSVATNEKLFF. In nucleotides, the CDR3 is TGTGCCAGCAGTCCCCGCTCGGTGGCAACTAATGAAAAACTGTTTTTT.

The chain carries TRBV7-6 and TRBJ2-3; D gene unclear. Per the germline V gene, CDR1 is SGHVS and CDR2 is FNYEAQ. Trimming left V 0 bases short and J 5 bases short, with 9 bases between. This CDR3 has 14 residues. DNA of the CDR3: TGTGCCAGCAGCTTAGCAGGGTTGGAAGATACGCAGTATTTT. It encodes CASSLAGLEDTQYF.

This chain's CDR3 is CASSVGQSPNEKLFF. For the CDR3, the DNA is TGTGCCAGCAGCGTCGGACAGTCGCCTAATGAAAAACTGTTTTTT. The genes are TRBV14 and TRBJ1-4, with a weak D call TRBD1 (6 bases). CDR3 size: 15 residues. Germline values: CDR1 SGHDN, CDR2 FVKESK. V lost 5 bases and J 3 bases, leaving 13 bases between the germline ends.

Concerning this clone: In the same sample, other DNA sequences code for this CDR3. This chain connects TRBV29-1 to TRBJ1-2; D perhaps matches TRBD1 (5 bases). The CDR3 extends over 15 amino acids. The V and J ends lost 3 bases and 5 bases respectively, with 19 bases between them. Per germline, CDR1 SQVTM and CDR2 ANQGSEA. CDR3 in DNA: TGCAGCGTTGAGGACGGCAGACCTGGGGGATATGGCTACACCTTC. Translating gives CSVEDGRPGGYGYTF.

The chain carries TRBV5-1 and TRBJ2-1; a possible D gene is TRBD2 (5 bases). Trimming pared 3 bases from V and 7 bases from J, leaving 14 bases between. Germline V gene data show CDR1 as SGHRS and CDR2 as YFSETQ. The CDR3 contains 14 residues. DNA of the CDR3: TGCGCCAGCAGCTCCTTGGCTAGCCAAAATGAGCAGTTCTTC. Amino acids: CASSSLASQNEQFF.

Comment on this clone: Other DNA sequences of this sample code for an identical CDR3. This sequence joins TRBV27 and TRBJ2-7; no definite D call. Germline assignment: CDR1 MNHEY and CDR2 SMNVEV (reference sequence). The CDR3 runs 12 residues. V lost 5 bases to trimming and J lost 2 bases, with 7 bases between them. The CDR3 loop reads CASSPDPYEQYF. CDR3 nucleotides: TGTGCCAGCAGTCCTGACCCCTACGAGCAGTACTTC.

The CDR3, as DNA: TGTGCCAGCAGCGCGCTCTCGGGGGTTGATACGCAGTATTTT. This encodes CASSALSGVDTQYF. The chain has TRBV9 and TRBJ2-3, with a tentative D call TRBD2 (6 bases). The CDR3 runs to 14 residues. Trimming pared 3 bases from V and 6 bases from J, leaving 14 bases between. In germline, CDR1 is SGDLS, CDR2 YYNGEE.

As DNA, the CDR3 is TGTGCCAGCAGCTTAGTCAGAGAGAACACTGAAGCTTTCTTT. Translation: CASSLVRENTEAFF. This chain joins TRBV7-8 and TRBJ1-1; D remains ambiguous. Germline CDR1 SGHVS, CDR2 FQNEAQ. This CDR3 contains 14 residues. V gave up 1 base and J gave up 1 base, with 7 bases separating them.

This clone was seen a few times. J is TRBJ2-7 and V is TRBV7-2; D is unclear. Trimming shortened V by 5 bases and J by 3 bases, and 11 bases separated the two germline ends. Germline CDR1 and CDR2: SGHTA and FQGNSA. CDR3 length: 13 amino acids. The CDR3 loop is CASSPQLFYEQYF. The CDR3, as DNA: TGTGCCAGCAGCCCCCAACTCTTCTACGAGCAGTACTTC.

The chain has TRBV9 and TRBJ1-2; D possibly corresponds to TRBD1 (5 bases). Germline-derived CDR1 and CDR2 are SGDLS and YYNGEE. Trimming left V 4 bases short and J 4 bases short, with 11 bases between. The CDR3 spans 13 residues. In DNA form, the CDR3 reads TGTGCCAGCAGCCCTGGAGGGGCCTATGGCTACACCTTC. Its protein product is CASSPGGAYGYTF.

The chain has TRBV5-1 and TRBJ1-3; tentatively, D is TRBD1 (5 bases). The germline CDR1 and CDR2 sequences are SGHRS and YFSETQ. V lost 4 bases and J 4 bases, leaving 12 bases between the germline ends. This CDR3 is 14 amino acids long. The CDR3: CASSAQAPGNTIYF. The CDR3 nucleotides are TGCGCCAGCAGCGCACAGGCTCCCGGAAACACCATATATTTT.

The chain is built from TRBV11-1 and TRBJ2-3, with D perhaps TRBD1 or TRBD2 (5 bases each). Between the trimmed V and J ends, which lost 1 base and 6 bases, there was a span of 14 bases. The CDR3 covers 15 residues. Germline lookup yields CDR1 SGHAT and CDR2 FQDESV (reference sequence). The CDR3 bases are TGTGCCAGCAGCTTAGTGGGCGGAGAGGGGGATACGCAGTATTTT. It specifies CASSLVGGEGDTQYF.

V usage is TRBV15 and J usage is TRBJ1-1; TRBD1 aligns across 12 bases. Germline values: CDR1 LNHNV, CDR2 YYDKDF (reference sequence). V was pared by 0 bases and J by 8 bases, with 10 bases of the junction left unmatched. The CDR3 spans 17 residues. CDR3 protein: CATSRDGRPGQGAEAFF. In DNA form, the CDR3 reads TGTGCCACCAGCAGAGATGGTAGACCGGGACAGGGGGCCGAAGCTTTCTTT.

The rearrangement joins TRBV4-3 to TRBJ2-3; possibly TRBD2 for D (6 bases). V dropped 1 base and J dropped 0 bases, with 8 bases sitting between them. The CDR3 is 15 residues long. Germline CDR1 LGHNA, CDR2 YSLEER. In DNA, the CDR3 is TGCGCCAGCAGCCAAGGCGGGATTAGCACAGATACGCAGTATTTT. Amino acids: CASSQGGISTDTQYF.

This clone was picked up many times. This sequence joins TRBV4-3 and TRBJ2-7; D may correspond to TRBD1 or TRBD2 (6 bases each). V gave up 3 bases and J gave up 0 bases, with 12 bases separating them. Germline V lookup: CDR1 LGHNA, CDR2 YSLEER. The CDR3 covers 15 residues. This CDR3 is CASSHLADSSYEQYF. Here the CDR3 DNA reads TGCGCCAGCAGCCATTTAGCGGACAGCTCCTACGAGCAGTACTTC.

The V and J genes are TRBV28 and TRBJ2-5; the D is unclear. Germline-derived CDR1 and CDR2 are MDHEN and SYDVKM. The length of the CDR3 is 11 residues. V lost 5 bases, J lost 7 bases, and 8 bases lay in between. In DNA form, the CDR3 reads TGTGCCAGCAGTGATGTAGGGACCCAGTACTTC. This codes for CASSDVGTQYF.

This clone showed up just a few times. CDR3 sequence reads: CASSQDRQGANFSPLHF. CDR3 bases: TGCGCCAGCAGCCAAGACCGACAGGGGGCGAATTTTTCACCCCTCCACTTT. The genes are TRBV4-3 and TRBJ1-6; 10 nucleotides line up with TRBD1. The trim removed 0 bases at V and 9 bases at J, leaving 8 bases unmatched. Germline V gene lookup returns CDR1 LGHNA and CDR2 YSLEER. This CDR3 is built from 17 residues.

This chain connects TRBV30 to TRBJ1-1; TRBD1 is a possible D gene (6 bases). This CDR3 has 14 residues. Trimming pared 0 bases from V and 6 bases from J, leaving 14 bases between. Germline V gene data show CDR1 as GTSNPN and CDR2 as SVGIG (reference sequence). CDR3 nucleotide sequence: TGTGCCTGGAGTGTACAGGGAAGACTAGCTGAAGCTTTCTTT. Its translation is CAWSVQGRLAEAFF.